These 11 T cell receptor beta chains originate from one sample sequenced in a study of T cell repertoires in cytomegalovirus infection (dated by TCRdb to between 2018 and 2021). These reads were obtained on an Illumina HiSeq 1500. TCRdb's own reprocessing of the public reads used fastp at Q25 and MiXCR and kept productive beta chains. Records with the same CDR3 protein are collapsed into one entry carrying the most frequent genes and DNA. The sample table lists about 200,000 distinct CDR3 sequences, approximately 9.6% of them with a count of one. The ten largest clones capture around 4.4% of the sample. The sample taken for sequencing was PBMCs. The receptor source for this set is a human donor in good health (CMV status not recorded). Some clones in this sample may be carry-over from other donors' samples.

In its sample, this clonotype was seen many times. This chain's CDR3 is CASSLSGTGRGELFF. CDR3 in DNA: TGTGCCAGCAGCTTATCCGGGACAGGACGCGGGGAGCTGTTTTTT. This sequence joins TRBV7-3 and TRBJ2-2; 8 nucleotides match TRBD1. Trimming took 2 bases from V and 7 from J; bases not matched to a gene: 6. This CDR3 is built from 15 residues. Germline assignment: CDR1 SGHTA and CDR2 FQGTGA.

The chain recombines TRBV18 with TRBJ2-7, with 12 bases that match TRBD2. The junction had 9 bases not matched to a gene; V was cut back by 3 bases and J by 0 bases. The germline CDR1 and CDR2 sequences are KGHSH and LQKENI. The CDR3 has 18 amino acids. CDR3 nucleotides: TGTGCCAGCTCACCCGGGACTAGCGGGCGACTAGGCTCCTACGAGCAGTACTTC. This encodes CASSPGTSGRLGSYEQYF.

The V call is TRBV28, the J call TRBJ2-7, with a weak D call TRBD1 (5 bases). CDR3 length: 14 amino acids. V shed 6 bases and J shed 2 bases, with 14 bases lying between them. Germline V CDR1 and CDR2: MDHEN, SYDVKM. The DNA of the CDR3 is TGTGCCAGCAGGAGCCACAGGCAAACCTACGAGCAGTACTTC. Its protein product is CASRSHRQTYEQYF.

The V gene is TRBV2, the J gene TRBJ2-7, with D unclear. V lost 0 bases to trimming and J lost 1 base, with 7 bases between them. Germline V gene lookup returns CDR1 SNHLY and CDR2 FYNNEI. The CDR3 has 14 residues. The chain's CDR3 is CASSEAGRSYEQYF. CDR3 DNA sequence: TGTGCCAGCAGTGAAGCTGGCAGATCCTACGAGCAGTACTTC.

V is TRBV10-2 and J is TRBJ2-7, with D unclear. Germline V lookup: CDR1 WSHSY, CDR2 SAAADI. The V gene lost 7 bases and the J gene lost 3 bases, with 13 bases spanning the gap. The CDR3 has 13 amino acids. CDR3 DNA sequence: TGCGCCAGCACGGCCATAGGTATCTACGAGCAGTACTTC. Translation gives CASTAIGIYEQYF.

This clonotype was observed many times. This chain connects TRBV7-2 to TRBJ2-3; weak D call: TRBD2 (5 bases). The CDR3 is made up of 11 amino acids. Trimming took off 4 bases at V and 9 bases at J, with 8 bases between the two ends. CDR1 and CDR2 from the germline V gene are SGHTA and FQGNSA. CDR3 DNA sequence: TGTGCCAGCAGCTCGCCGGGGACGCAGTATTTT. Amino acid sequence: CASSSPGTQYF.

Only a few counts were recorded for this clonotype. The chain combines TRBV7-2 with TRBJ1-4, with a tentative D call TRBD1 (5 bases). V lost 4 bases, J lost 8 bases, and 14 bases lay in between. Germline V gene lookup returns CDR1 SGHTA and CDR2 FQGNSA. The CDR3 contains 14 residues. As DNA, the CDR3 is TGTGCCAGCAGCTCGGCGACAGTGGGGGAAAAACTGTTTTTT. Translated, it gives CASSSATVGEKLFF.

This clonotype was detected ten times or more. The rearrangement uses TRBV12-3 or TRBV12-4 and TRBJ1-5; the D is unclear. Trimming took 4 bases from V and 5 from J, leaving 9 bases between them. This CDR3 contains 13 residues. The CDR3 is CASSYRADQPQHF. The CDR3 DNA reads TGTGCCAGCAGTTATAGGGCCGATCAGCCCCAGCATTTT.

This clonotype was seen more than once but under ten times. The chain has TRBV6-5 and TRBJ1-6, with no clear D. Germline CDR1 reads MNHEY; CDR2 reads SVGAGI. This CDR3 contains 15 residues. Trimming removed 4 bases at V and 4 bases at J, with 11 bases between. The CDR3 DNA sequence: TGTGCCAGCAGTTCCGTCGGGAATTATAATTCACCCCTCCACTTT. Protein: CASSSVGNYNSPLHF.

Details on this clonotype: A single base separates this from a much larger clone, so it may be a read error. The V call is TRBV7-1, the J call TRBJ2-1, with D possibly being TRBD1 or TRBD2 (5 bases each). TRBV7-1 is an ORF, with its function uncertain. This CDR3 spans 17 amino acids. Trimming shortened V by 5 bases and J by 5 bases, and 22 bases separated the two germline ends. In DNA form, the CDR3 reads TGTGCCAGCAGCATCGCCTGGGGAACGAGGGGAGACAATGAGCAGTTCTTC. It is translated as CASSIAWGTRGDNEQFF.

There are a few counts of this clonotype. The V gene is TRBV30, the J gene TRBJ2-2, with TRBD1 matching over 10 bases. Losses at the gene ends were 5 bases for V and 6 bases for J; bases not matched to a gene: 12. Germline V gene sequence: CDR1 GTSNPN, CDR2 SVGIG (reference sequence). This CDR3 spans 16 amino acids. CDR3 region: CAWDGPGQGMSGELFF. CDR3 nucleotides: TGTGCCTGGGATGGACCGGGACAGGGGATGTCCGGGGAGCTGTTTTTT.